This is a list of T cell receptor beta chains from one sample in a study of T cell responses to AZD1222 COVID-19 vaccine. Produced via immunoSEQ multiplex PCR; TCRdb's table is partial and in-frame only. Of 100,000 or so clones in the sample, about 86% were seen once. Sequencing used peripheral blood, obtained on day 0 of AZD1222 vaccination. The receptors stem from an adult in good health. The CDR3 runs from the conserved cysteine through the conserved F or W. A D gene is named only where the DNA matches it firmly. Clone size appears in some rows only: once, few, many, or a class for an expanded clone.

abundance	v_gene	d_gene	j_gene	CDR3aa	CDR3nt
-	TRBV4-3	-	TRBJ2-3	CASSQDLRDLTDTQYF	TGCGCCAGCAGCCAAGATCTGAGAGACCTCACAGATACGCAGTATTTT
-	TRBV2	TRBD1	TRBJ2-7	CASRGDSPKAVEQYF	TGTGCCAGCAGGGGGGACAGCCCCAAGGCGGTCGAGCAGTACTTC
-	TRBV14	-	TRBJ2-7	CASSQGSGTLGQYF	TGTGCCAGCAGCCAAGGTTCCGGGACCCTCGGGCAGTACTTC
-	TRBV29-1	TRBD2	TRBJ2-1	CSVLVAGAGGEQFF	TGCAGCGTTTTAGTAGCGGGAGCCGGGGGTGAGCAGTTCTTC
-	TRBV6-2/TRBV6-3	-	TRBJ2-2	CASSYSETTGELFF	TGTGCCAGCAGTTACTCGGAGACCACCGGGGAGCTGTTTTTT
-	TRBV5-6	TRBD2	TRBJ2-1	CASSPGGVNEQFF	TGTGCCAGCAGCCCGGGAGGGGTGAATGAGCAGTTCTTC
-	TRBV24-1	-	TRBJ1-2	CATSGPGAYGYTF	TGTGCCACCAGTGGACCCGGGGCCTATGGCTACACCTTC
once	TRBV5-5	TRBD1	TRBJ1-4	CASSRDRGREKLFF	TGTGCCAGCAGCCGAGACAGGGGGCGAGAAAAACTGTTTTTT
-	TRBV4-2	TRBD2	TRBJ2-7	CASSQDRAGVYEQYF	TGTGCCAGCAGCCAAGATCGAGCGGGAGTATACGAGCAGTACTTC
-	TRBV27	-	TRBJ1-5	CASSLSYSDSHQPQHF	TGTGCCAGCAGTTTATCGTACTCGGACAGCCATCAGCCCCAGCATTTT
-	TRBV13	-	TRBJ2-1	CASSFRGHNEQFF	TGTGCCAGCAGCTTTCGGGGTCACAATGAGCAGTTCTTC
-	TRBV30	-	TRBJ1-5	CAWSVSNQPQHF	TGTGCCTGGAGTGTATCCAATCAGCCCCAGCATTTT
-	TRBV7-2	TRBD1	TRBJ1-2	CASSLEDRASYGYTF	TGTGCCAGCAGCTTGGAGGACAGGGCCAGCTATGGCTACACCTTC
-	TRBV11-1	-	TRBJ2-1	CASSLKGVLSNEQFF	TGTGCCAGCAGCTTAAAGGGGGTGTTGTCCAATGAGCAGTTCTTC
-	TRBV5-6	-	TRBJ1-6	CASSLVSNSPLHF	TGTGCCAGCAGCTTGGTCTCGAATTCACCCCTCCACTTT
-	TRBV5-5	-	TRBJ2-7	CASSLGPTGFGYEQYF	TGTGCCAGCAGCTTGGGGCCCACCGGGTTCGGCTACGAGCAGTACTTC
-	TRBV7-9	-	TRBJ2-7	CASSLVTGWRAYEQYF	TGTGCCAGCAGCTTAGTCACAGGCTGGAGGGCCTACGAGCAGTACTTC
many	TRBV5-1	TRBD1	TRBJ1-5	CASSPAGGGGNQPQHF	TGCGCCAGCAGTCCCGCAGGGGGTGGGGGCAATCAGCCCCAGCATTTT
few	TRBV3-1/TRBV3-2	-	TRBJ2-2	CASSQGLANTGELFF	TGTGCCAGCAGCCAAGGTTTAGCGAACACCGGGGAGCTGTTTTTT
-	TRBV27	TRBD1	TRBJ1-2	CASRNPGTAGLYGYTF	TGTGCCAGCAGAAACCCCGGGACAGCAGGTCTCTATGGCTACACCTTC
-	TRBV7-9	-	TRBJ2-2	CASSDRQATGELFF	TGTGCCAGCAGCGATAGACAGGCCACCGGGGAGCTGTTTTTT
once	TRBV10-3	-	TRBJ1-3	CAISPVKPTIGNTIYF	TGTGCCATCAGTCCAGTTAAACCCACCATAGGAAACACCATATATTTT
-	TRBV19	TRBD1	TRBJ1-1	CASSIAGGTEAFF	TGTGCCAGTAGTATCGCAGGGGGGACTGAAGCTTTCTTT
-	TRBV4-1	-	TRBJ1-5	CASSQEPSNSNQPQHF	TGCGCCAGCAGCCAAGAACCGTCAAATAGCAATCAGCCCCAGCATTTT
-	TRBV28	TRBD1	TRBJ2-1	CASMTGTPRNEQFF	TGTGCCAGCATGACAGGGACCCCTCGGAATGAGCAGTTCTTC
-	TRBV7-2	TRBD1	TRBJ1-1	CASSTGTGGWTEAFF	TGTGCCAGCAGCACTGGGACAGGGGGCTGGACTGAAGCTTTCTTT
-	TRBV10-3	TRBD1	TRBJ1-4	CAINQGANEKLFF	TGTGCCATCAACCAGGGGGCCAATGAAAAACTGTTTTTT
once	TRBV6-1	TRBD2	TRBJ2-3	CASSEVAGGTTDTQYF	TGTGCCAGCAGTGAAGTAGCGGGAGGGACCACAGATACGCAGTATTTT
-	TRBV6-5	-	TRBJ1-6	CASSTRQTDSPLHF	TGTGCCAGCAGTACTAGACAGACCGATTCACCCCTCCACTTT
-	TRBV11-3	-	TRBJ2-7	CASSLARDRTQYF	TGTGCCAGCAGCTTAGCACGAGACAGAACGCAGTACTTC